This record looks at one T cell receptor (beta chain) sequence and its context. Its recognized antigen is unknown. No base qualities exist here, and no much larger clone lies one base off it. Unstimulated PBMCs, after thawing, were stained for CD3, CD4 and CD8 and then FACS-sorted into CD3+CD4+ and CD3+CD8+ populations. Each of the 8 studied subjects was randomized to immunosuppression withdrawal. The Qiagen DNeasy Blood and Tissue Kit was used to isolate genomic DNA. The sample comes from a study of T cell clones after liver transplantation (dated by TCRdb to about 2019). Turning to the overall study: Samples were obtained from ITN030ST, a randomized trial in which withdrawal of immunosuppression was attempted within 2 years of liver transplantation. Of the eight recipients, a few were HCV-positive, while the remaining recipients had been transplanted for non-autoimmune, non-viral indications. Subjects received no induction therapy and standard immunosuppression until randomization at 12-24 months post-transplant. Blood samples were taken pre-transplant, pre-randomization before withdrawal, and post-randomization after full withdrawal or failed withdrawal. Third party-reactive TCRbeta sequences were also identified from pre-transplant MLRs to serve as an antigen-independent comparator for donor-reactive sequences. Tolerance was defined as complete immunosuppression withdrawal for at least one year with no rise in liver enzymes beyond twice the upper limit of normal. The studied cohort comprised 8 liver transplant recipients, 3 classified as tolerant and 5 as non-tolerant. After a pre-transplant mixed lymphocyte reaction, TCRbeta sequencing was used to pinpoint donor-reactive T cell clones, which were subsequently tracked in post-transplant blood.

Using immunoSEQ, frozen genomic DNA was subjected to high-throughput TCRbeta CDR3 sequencing, a process that included PCR amplification, mapping, bias correction and internal controls. In the authors' own workflow: Productive rearrangements were kept, and unique TCRbeta sequences were defined by CDR3 nucleotide sequence plus V and J gene. Donor-reactive sequences required at least 5-fold expansion in CFSE-low cells versus unstimulated pre-transplant cells and at least 0.01% frequency. Per-subject minimum frequency thresholds, based on the lowest-template unstimulated sample, ensured at least 90% detection power. Repertoire turnover was measured by Jensen-Shannon divergence between the top 1000 TCRbeta sequences post- and pre-transplant. Two-sided Fisher's exact tests were used to test for changes in the detection of donor-reactive sequences. The clones in this table, taken by TCRdb from immuneACCESS, are in-frame only. Not every clone is retained; where verified, under half of the shortfall comes from an unresolved V gene, and the cause of the rest is unknown. V, J and clone size derive from that table, while D and trimming were established from the DNA sequence. The sample table shows 50,000 or so clones, and roughly 71% are seen once. 9.5% to 10% of the sample is held by the ten biggest clonotypes.

The junction shows trimming of 0 bases on V and 0 bases on J, plus 11 bases between the germline ends. From the germline V gene (reference sequence), CDR1 is LNHNV and CDR2 is YYDKDF. From cysteine to phenylalanine, the CDR3 is 16 amino acids long. This entry keeps only the CDR3 DNA: 48 bases, framed from base 1. The paper as a whole reports these results and caveats: Since no allograft tissue specimens were available, donor-reactive T cells may have migrated into the graft instead of being deleted. In 5 of 8 subjects, circulating donor-reactive CD4 TCRbeta sequences decreased significantly after transplant, regardless of tolerance or HCV status. The decline in donor-reactive sequences exceeded the decline in third party-reactive sequences, suggesting partial antigen-specific deletion that was unrelated to withdrawal success. The conclusions were preliminary, being limited by small, heterogeneous patient numbers and by non-standardized post-transplant time points. In two subjects, low numbers of available donor cells limited the measurable donor-reactive repertoire. Once repertoire turnover was taken into account, donor-reactive detection showed a significant reduction for CD4 in 7 of 8 subjects and for CD8 in 8 of 8.

The material was CD4+ T cells from blood, obtained about 56 months after liver transplant. The clonotype was recovered from a human patient who received a liver transplant. Following transplantation, part of the T cell population may be supplied by the graft donor rather than the patient. This chain joins TRBV15 to TRBJ1-1; the D gene cannot be resolved reliably. The CDR3 reads CATSRDGLVVNTEAFF. The sequence in DNA is TGTGCCACCAGCAGAGATGGCCTGGTAGTGAACACTGAAGCTTTCTTT.